These 28 T cell receptor beta chains share one sample of origin, sequenced in a study of human T cells and chemical hapten exposure (dated by TCRdb to the early 2020s). The sample's time point label is to be understood as: patch test 3, about 24 weeks after DPC sensitization. The treatment or condition label, as the study defines it: therapeutic diphenylcyclopropenone sensitization with weekly scalp DPC. The receptor library was made with RACE. The run used a NextSeq 500. TCRdb trimmed public reads at Q25 via fastp, called clones via MiXCR and kept in-frame beta chains. Merged by CDR3 protein, the rows form single entries marked with the most common genes and DNA. This sample is represented by roughly 200,000 distinct CDR3 sequences; 20% to 25% of them were singletons. The top ten clones comprise about 2.5% of the sample. Source: whole blood, taken in connection with sensitization to the hapten diphenylcyclopropenone (DPC). These receptors originate from a middle-aged woman with alopecia areata. Some clones in this sample may be carry-over from other donors' samples.

This clonotype was seen many times. The CDR3 region has the DNA TGTGCCAGCAGCAAAAGAGGGCAGGAGGAGACCCAGTACTTC. It yields the protein CASSKRGQEETQYF. V gene TRBV21-1 combines with J gene TRBJ2-5; TRBD2 was called by the table and not checked on the DNA. TRBV21-1 is labeled a pseudogene. The CDR3 spans 14 residues.

The chain carries TRBV29-1 and TRBJ1-2, with 7 bases aligning to TRBD1. J lost 4 bases, V lost 5 bases, and 10 bases had no gene match. Germline values: CDR1 SQVTM, CDR2 ANQGSEA. CDR3 length equals 14 residues. The chain's CDR3 is CSVSRDSNSYGYTF. CDR3 coding DNA: TGCAGCGTTTCCCGGGACAGTAATTCCTATGGCTACACCTTC.

The chain carries TRBV6-2 or TRBV6-3 and TRBJ2-3; TRBD1 or TRBD2 may be the D gene (6 bases each). The length of the CDR3 is 15 residues. The germline V gene encodes CDR1 MNHEY and CDR2 SVGEGT. The germline V and J ends were trimmed by 2 bases and 5 bases, with 14 bases remaining between them. CDR3 protein: CASSYIRGQGDTQYF. In nucleotides, the CDR3 is TGTGCCAGCAGTTACATTCGGGGGCAAGGAGATACGCAGTATTTT.

This clonotype was counted many times. The rearrangement uses TRBV6-2 or TRBV6-3 and TRBJ2-3; 13 nucleotides match TRBD2. Trimming removed 6 bases from V and 1 base from J; junction bases left unmatched: 13. CDR1 is MNHEY and CDR2 is SVGEGT in the germline V gene. There are 19 residues in the CDR3. The CDR3 nucleotides read TGTGCCAGCAGCAGGACTAGCGGGAGACCCATCCGGCGCACAGATACGCAGTATTTT. It yields the protein CASSRTSGRPIRRTDTQYF.

V and J are TRBV29-1 and TRBJ1-1; TRBD1 matches 8 bases. Germline CDR1 SQVTM, CDR2 ANQGSEA. J was trimmed by 4 bases and V by 7 bases; bases with no gene match: 8. The CDR3 spans 13 residues. The CDR3 region is CSGSTGAGTEAFF. The CDR3 bases are TGCAGCGGATCGACAGGGGCGGGCACTGAAGCTTTCTTT.

This clonotype occurred many times. The V call is TRBV5-1, the J call TRBJ2-1; TRBD2 aligns across 11 bases. The germline V gene has CDR1 SGHRS and CDR2 YFSETQ. J gave up 10 bases and V 0 bases, and 6 bases lay outside the gene matches. CDR3 size: 15 residues. The DNA for the CDR3 is TGCGCCAGCAGCTTGGGGCTAGCGGGAGGCCGGGAGCAGTTCTTC. Protein sequence: CASSLGLAGGREQFF. The full variable domain, in which reference TRBV5-1 and TRBJ2-1 provide the parts outside the CDR3, is KAGVTQTPRYLIKTRGQQVTLSCSPISGHRSVSWYQQTPGQGLQFLFEYFSETQRNKGNFPGRFSGRQFSNSRSEMNVSTLELGDSALYLCASSLGLAGGREQFFGPGTRLTVL.

The V gene is TRBV7-2, the J gene TRBJ1-5; D is unclear. The V gene's germline CDR1 is SGHTA and CDR2 FQGNSA. Trimming pared 5 bases from V and 0 bases from J, leaving 20 bases between. The CDR3 length is 18 residues. In nucleotides, the CDR3 is TGTGCCAGCAGCCGACTCGACTCCCCCGGACGTAGCAATCAGCCCCAGCATTTT. Protein sequence: CASSRLDSPGRSNQPQHF. Combining the CDR3 with reference TRBV7-2 and TRBJ1-5 gives the whole variable domain GAGVSQSPSNKVTEKGKDVELRCDPISGHTALYWYRQSLGQGLEFLIYFQGNSAPDKSGLPSDRFSAERTGGSVSTLTIQRTQQEDSAVYLCASSRLDSPGRSNQPQHFGDGTRLSIL.

The gene calls are TRBV27 and TRBJ2-5; D possibly matches TRBD1 or TRBD2 (5 bases each). The CDR3 runs 13 residues. Trimming took 8 bases from V and 1 from J, leaving 11 bases between them. CDR1 is MNHEY and CDR2 is SMNVEV in the germline V gene (reference sequence). The CDR3 region has the DNA TGTGCCAGCGGGGGTCACGTCCAAGAGACCCAGTACTTC. Translating it yields CASGGHVQETQYF.

This clonotype appeared once. This sequence joins TRBV11-3 and TRBJ2-7, with D tentatively TRBD2 (5 bases). Germline CDR1 and CDR2: SGHNT and YENEEA. V gave up 1 base and J gave up 6 bases, with 10 bases separating them. The CDR3 has 13 amino acids. The CDR3 DNA reads TGTGCCAGCAGCTTAGGACACGGAGGCGAGCAGTACTTC. Protein sequence: CASSLGHGGEQYF.

This chain uses TRBV20-1 with TRBJ2-6; TRBD1 matches at 8 bases. V trimming: 3 bases; J trimming: 2 bases; junction bases outside the gene matches: 0. Germline V gene lookup returns CDR1 DFQATT and CDR2 SNEGSKA (reference sequence). The CDR3 has 14 amino acids. CDR3 sequence (DNA): TGCAGTGCTAGGGGACAGGCTGGGGCCAACGTCCTGACTTTC. It translates to CSARGQAGANVLTF.

The chain employs TRBV29-1 and TRBJ2-7; D might be TRBD1 (7 bases). The germline CDR1 and CDR2 sequences are SQVTM and ANQGSEA. There are 12 residues in the CDR3. Trimming left V 5 bases short and J 6 bases short, with 14 bases between. Here the CDR3 DNA reads TGCAGCGTTTCGACAGGGAGGCTCGAGCAGTACTTC. Translated: CSVSTGRLEQYF.

V gene TRBV12-3 or TRBV12-4 combines with J gene TRBJ2-5, with D hard to call. V was shortened by 5 bases and J by 4 bases, with 17 bases between the two germline ends. The CDR3 has 15 amino acids. The CDR3 nucleotides are TGTGCCAGCAGTAAAACCTGGGCCTCAGGAGAGACCCAGTACTTC. It specifies CASSKTWASGETQYF.

V usage is TRBV2 and J usage is TRBJ2-3; 8 nucleotides align to TRBD2. CDR3 length: 14 residues. Germline CDR1 is SNHLY and CDR2 is FYNNEI. Trimming took 4 bases from V and 5 from J; bases not matched to a gene: 5. The CDR3 DNA reads TGTGCCAGCAGTGGGTCGGGAGGGCTAGATACGCAGTATTTT. Amino acids: CASSGSGGLDTQYF.

The chain employs TRBV4-3 and TRBJ1-5; D is uncertain. Germline V CDR1 and CDR2: LGHNA, YSLEER. Trimming removed 4 bases from V and 4 bases from J, with 14 bases in between. The CDR3 loop spans 15 amino acids. The CDR3: CASSPLWTSNQPQHF. CDR3 nucleotide sequence: TGCGCCAGCAGCCCCCTATGGACTTCTAATCAGCCCCAGCATTTT.

This clonotype was picked up a small number of times. V usage is TRBV3-1 and J usage is TRBJ1-4; D unclear. CDR3 size: 14 residues. Germline CDR1 and CDR2: LGHDT and YNNKEL (reference sequence). V was shortened by 4 bases and J by 2 bases, with 8 bases between the two germline ends. CDR3 protein: CASSPWSTNEKLFF. The CDR3, as DNA: TGTGCCAGCAGCCCCTGGTCGACTAATGAAAAACTGTTTTTT.

At least ten counts were recorded for this clonotype. The chain has TRBV18 and TRBJ1-2; D gene ambiguous. Germline V gives CDR1 KGHSH, CDR2 LQKENI. This CDR3 has 13 residues. Trimming took 3 bases from V and 4 from J, leaving 9 bases between them. The CDR3 DNA sequence: TGTGCCAGCTCACCCCTGGGGTTCTATGGCTACACCTTC. Protein: CASSPLGFYGYTF.

This clonotype has a handful of counts. The CDR3: CASSLSGQGAHEQYF. In DNA, the CDR3 is TGTGCCAGCAGTTTATCGGGACAGGGAGCCCACGAGCAGTACTTC. V is TRBV28 and J is TRBJ2-7; 9 bases map to TRBD1. V lost 1 base and J lost 5; bases outside the gene matches: 6. Germline assignment: CDR1 MDHEN and CDR2 SYDVKM. The CDR3 has 15 amino acids.

In its sample, this clonotype was seen many times. The chain links TRBV6-5 to TRBJ2-7, with a weak D call TRBD1 (7 bases). The CDR3 is made up of 15 amino acids. CDR1 is MNHEY and CDR2 is SVGAGI in the germline V gene. With 0 bases removed from V and 7 bases from J, the gap between germline ends came to 16 bases. CDR3 coding DNA: TGTGCCAGCAGTTACTCGGCCGGCAGGGGGGCGGAGCAGTACTTC. It is translated as CASSYSAGRGAEQYF.

Only a few counts were recorded for this clonotype. V usage is TRBV7-9 and J usage is TRBJ2-2; D possibly corresponds to TRBD1 (6 bases). The CDR3 has 12 amino acids. Germline V CDR1 and CDR2: SEHNR, FQNEAQ (reference sequence). Trimming stripped 11 bases from V and 6 bases from J, with 13 bases between. This CDR3 is CAGGQLAGELFF. CDR3 coding DNA: TGTGCCGGGGGCCAGCTAGCCGGGGAGCTGTTTTTT.

The J gene is TRBJ2-3, the V gene TRBV20-1; no clear D gene. Germline V gives CDR1 DFQATT, CDR2 SNEGSKA (reference sequence). The CDR3 spans 14 residues. V shed 1 base and J shed 0 bases, with 8 bases lying between them. The CDR3: CSARVMTSTDTQYF. Written as DNA, the CDR3 is TGCAGTGCTAGAGTCATGACTAGCACAGATACGCAGTATTTT.

This clonotype appeared many times. Sequence at one end of the junction differs from germline and may be a read error. The chain recombines TRBV28 with TRBJ2-6; no definite D call. The length of the CDR3 is 14 residues. Looked up from germline, CDR1 is MDHEN and CDR2 is SYDVKM. CDR3 nucleotides: TGCGCCAGCAGCTTGGGCTCTGGGGCCAACGTCCTGACTTTC. Protein product: CASSLGSGANVLTF.

This rearrangement joins TRBV6-4 to TRBJ2-1, with 8 bases matching TRBD2. The CDR3 runs 14 residues. The trim removed 6 bases at V and 9 bases at J, leaving 10 bases unmatched. The V gene's germline CDR1 is MRHNA and CDR2 SNTAGT. Written as DNA, the CDR3 is TGTGCCAGCAGGCCGGGACTAGTTACCGGTGAGCAGTTCTTC. This translates into CASRPGLVTGEQFF.

This clonotype was recorded a few times. This sequence joins TRBV7-3 and TRBJ1-2, with 12 bases lining up with TRBD1. The CDR3 is 14 amino acids. CDR1 SGHTA and CDR2 FQGTGA come from the germline V gene. J gave up 14 bases and V 2 bases, and 9 bases lay outside the gene matches. CDR3 in DNA: TGTGCCAGCAGCTTAGGGCCGGGACAGGGGGCACGTACCTTC. Its protein is CASSLGPGQGARTF.

This chain uses TRBV7-6 with TRBJ1-2, with D perhaps matching TRBD1 (6 bases). Per the germline V gene, CDR1 is SGHVS and CDR2 is FNYEAQ. CDR3 size: 13 residues. The V end lost 3 bases, the J end lost 6 bases, and 11 bases lay between the germline ends. CDR3 protein: CASSFAGADGYTF. CDR3 sequence (DNA): TGTGCCAGCAGCTTCGCGGGGGCTGATGGCTACACCTTC.

This chain joins TRBV5-1 and TRBJ2-3; TRBD1 might be the D (5 bases). V was shortened by 0 bases and J by 3 bases, with 11 bases between the two germline ends. The CDR3 extends over 15 amino acids. Germline CDR1 SGHRS, CDR2 YFSETQ. The CDR3 loop reads CASSLVGDGTDTQYF. CDR3 coding DNA: TGCGCCAGCAGCTTGGTAGGGGATGGGACAGATACGCAGTATTTT. Using reference TRBV5-1 and TRBJ2-3 for the parts outside the CDR3, the full variable domain is KAGVTQTPRYLIKTRGQQVTLSCSPISGHRSVSWYQQTPGQGLQFLFEYFSETQRNKGNFPGRFSGRQFSNSRSEMNVSTLELGDSALYLCASSLVGDGTDTQYFGPGTRLTVL.

This rearrangement joins TRBV5-1 to TRBJ2-5; perhaps TRBD1 as D (5 bases). Germline V gene data show CDR1 as SGHRS and CDR2 as YFSETQ. This CDR3 contains 15 residues. The ends were cut back, 0 bases at V and 1 base at J, with 10 bases in the middle. This CDR3 is CASSLAGLLQETQYF. For the CDR3, the DNA is TGCGCCAGCAGCTTGGCAGGGTTACTCCAAGAGACCCAGTACTTC.

This clonotype was seen a few times. The rearrangement joins TRBV20-1 to TRBJ2-7; D is uncertain. Germline V lookup: CDR1 DFQATT, CDR2 SNEGSKA (reference sequence). V lost 3 bases and J lost 0, with 12 bases in between. This CDR3 comprises 14 residues. This CDR3 is CSARKAASSYEQYF. In DNA form, the CDR3 reads TGCAGTGCTAGGAAAGCCGCTAGCTCCTACGAGCAGTACTTC.

This clonotype has only a few counts. The chain links TRBV5-5 to TRBJ2-7, with D possibly TRBD1 on 5 matching bases. The V gene's germline CDR1 is SGHKS and CDR2 YYEKEE (reference sequence). The CDR3 contains 13 residues. V lost 0 bases and J lost 6, with 10 bases in between. In DNA, the CDR3 is TGTGCCAGCAGCTTGGCAGGGTCCCCCGAGCAGTACTTC. It encodes CASSLAGSPEQYF.